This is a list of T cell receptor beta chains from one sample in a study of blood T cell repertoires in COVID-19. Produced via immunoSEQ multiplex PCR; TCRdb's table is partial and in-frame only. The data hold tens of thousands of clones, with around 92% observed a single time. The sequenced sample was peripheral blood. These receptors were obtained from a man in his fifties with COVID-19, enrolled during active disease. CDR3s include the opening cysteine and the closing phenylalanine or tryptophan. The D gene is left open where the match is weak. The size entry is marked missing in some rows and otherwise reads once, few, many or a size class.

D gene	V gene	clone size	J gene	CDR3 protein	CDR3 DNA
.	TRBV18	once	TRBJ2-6	CASSPSPGHQTDSGANVLTF	TGTGCCAGCTCACCTTCTCCGGGACACCAGACCGACTCTGGGGCCAACGTCCTGACTTTC
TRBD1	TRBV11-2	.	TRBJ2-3	CASCDRGNTDTQYF	TGTGCCAGCTGTGACAGGGGGAATACAGATACGCAGTATTTT
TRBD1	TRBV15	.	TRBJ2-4	CATSSLGQGRDIQYF	TGTGCCACCAGCAGCCTCGGACAGGGTAGGGACATTCAGTACTTC
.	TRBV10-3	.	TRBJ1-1	CAISETATEEAFF	TGTGCCATCAGTGAGACAGCGACAGAAGAAGCTTTCTTT
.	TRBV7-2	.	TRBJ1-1	CASSLALGGQTEAFF	TGTGCCAGCAGCTTAGCGCTGGGAGGTCAGACTGAAGCTTTCTTT
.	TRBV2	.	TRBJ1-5	CGTSEGAGNQPQHF	TGTGGCACCTCTGAAGGGGCGGGCAATCAGCCCCAGCATTTT
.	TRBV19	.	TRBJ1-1	CASSPPERGLWAFF	TGTGCCAGTAGTCCACCTGAGCGGGGTCTTTGGGCTTTCTTT
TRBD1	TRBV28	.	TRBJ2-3	CASSYGQATDTQYF	TGTGCCAGCAGTTATGGACAGGCGACAGATACGCAGTATTTT
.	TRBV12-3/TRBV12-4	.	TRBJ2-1	CASSPSLEQFF	TGTGCCAGCAGTCCCTCCCTTGAGCAGTTCTTC
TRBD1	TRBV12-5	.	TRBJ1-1	CASGWTGGTEAFF	TGTGCTAGTGGTTGGACAGGGGGCACTGAAGCTTTCTTT
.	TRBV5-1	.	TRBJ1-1	CASSTTGMNTEAFF	TGCGCCAGCAGCACCACAGGGATGAACACTGAAGCTTTCTTT
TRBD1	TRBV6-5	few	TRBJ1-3	CASGRGKSGNTIYF	TGTGCCAGCGGCAGGGGGAAGTCTGGAAACACCATATATTTT
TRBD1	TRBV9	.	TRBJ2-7	CASSVSTGGGYEQYF	TGTGCCAGCAGCGTATCGACAGGGGGCGGGTACGAGCAGTACTTC
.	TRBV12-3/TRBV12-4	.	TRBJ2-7	CASSLGVLEQYF	TGTGCCAGCAGTTTAGGAGTTCTCGAGCAGTACTTC
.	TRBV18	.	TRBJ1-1	CASSPPGWGGTEAFF	TGTGCCAGCTCACCACCGGGTTGGGGAGGGACTGAAGCTTTCTTT
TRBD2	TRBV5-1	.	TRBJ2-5	CASSYGLAGTQETQYF	TGCGCCAGCAGCTACGGACTAGCGGGGACCCAAGAGACCCAGTACTTC
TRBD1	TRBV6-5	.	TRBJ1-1	CASRSQGEGTEAFF	TGTGCCAGCAGGTCTCAGGGGGAAGGGACTGAAGCTTTCTTT
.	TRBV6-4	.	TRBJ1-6	CASSDAADNSPLHF	TGTGCCAGCAGTGACGCGGCAGATAATTCACCCCTCCACTTT
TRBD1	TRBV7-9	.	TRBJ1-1	CASSLDRGSANTEAFF	TGTGCCAGCAGCTTGGACAGGGGATCGGCGAACACTGAAGCTTTCTTT
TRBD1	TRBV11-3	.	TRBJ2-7	CASSLGEGAQYF	TGTGCCAGCAGCTTAGGCGAGGGGGCCCAGTACTTC
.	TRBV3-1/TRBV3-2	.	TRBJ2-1	CASSQRGRSAYNEQFF	TGTGCCAGCAGCCAAAGGGGGAGATCTGCCTACAATGAGCAGTTCTTC
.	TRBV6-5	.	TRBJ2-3	CASSPDGRGTQYF	TGTGCCAGCAGTCCGGACGGACGGGGGACGCAGTATTTT
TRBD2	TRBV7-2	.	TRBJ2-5	CASSLAGLAGGRETQYF	TGTGCCAGCAGCTTAGCGGGACTAGCGGGGGGACGAGAGACCCAGTACTTC
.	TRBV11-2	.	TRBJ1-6	CASSFGGAQSPLHF	TGTGCCAGCAGCTTTGGAGGGGCCCAGTCACCCCTCCACTTT
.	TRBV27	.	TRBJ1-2	CASSLQGTLANYGYTF	TGTGCCAGCAGTTTACAGGGAACATTAGCTAACTATGGCTACACCTTC
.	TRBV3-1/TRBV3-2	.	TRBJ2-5	CASSHGQPRQETQYF	TGTGCCAGCAGCCACGGACAGCCTAGACAAGAGACCCAGTACTTC
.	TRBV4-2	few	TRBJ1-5	CASSQDGQGDQPQHF	TGTGCCAGCAGCCAAGATGGACAAGGAGATCAGCCCCAGCATTTT
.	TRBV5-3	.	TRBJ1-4	CARSPVGPRGTPPTNEKLFF	TGTGCCAGAAGCCCGGTCGGACCTAGGGGTACCCCTCCAACTAATGAAAAACTGTTTTTT
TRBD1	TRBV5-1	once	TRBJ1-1	CASSIGDREDAFF	TGCGCCAGCAGCATCGGGGACAGGGAGGATGCTTTCTTT
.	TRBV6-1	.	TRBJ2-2	CASSEAGGGGELFF	TGTGCCAGCAGTGAAGCGGGGGGAGGCGGGGAGCTGTTTTTT
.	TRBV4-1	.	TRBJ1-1	CASSQEQVVVGAEAFF	TGCGCCAGCAGCCAAGAACAGGTTGTTGTAGGTGCTGAAGCTTTCTTT
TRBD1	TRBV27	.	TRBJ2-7	CASSPRLQGAYEQYF	TGTGCCAGCAGTCCCCGTTTACAGGGGGCTTACGAGCAGTACTTC
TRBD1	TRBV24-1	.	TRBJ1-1	CATSESGGPLGAFF	TGTGCCACCAGTGAGTCAGGGGGCCCGCTGGGGGCTTTCTTT
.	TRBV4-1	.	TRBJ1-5	CASSQVWGLQPQHF	TGCGCCAGCAGCCAAGTTTGGGGGCTTCAGCCCCAGCATTTT
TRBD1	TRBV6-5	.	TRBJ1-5	CASSYSDRVRQPQHF	TGTGCCAGCAGTTACTCAGACAGGGTTCGTCAGCCCCAGCATTTT
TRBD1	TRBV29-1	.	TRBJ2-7	CSVGSRQGRIHEQYF	TGCAGCGTCGGTTCCCGACAGGGGAGGATACACGAGCAGTACTTC
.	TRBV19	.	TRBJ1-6	CASSTQELVTSPLHF	TGTGCCAGTAGTACACAGGAGCTTGTCACATCACCCCTCCACTTT
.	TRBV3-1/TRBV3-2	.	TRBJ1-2	CASSLSRGGYTF	TGTGCCAGCAGCCTGTCTCGGGGTGGCTACACCTTC
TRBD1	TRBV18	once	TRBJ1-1	CASSPPYGTGNTEAFF	TGTGCCAGCTCACCACCCTACGGGACAGGGAACACTGAAGCTTTCTTT
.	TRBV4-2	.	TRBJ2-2	CASSQGGLRFNTGELFF	TGTGCCAGCAGCCAAGGAGGGTTGCGGTTCAACACCGGGGAGCTGTTTTTT
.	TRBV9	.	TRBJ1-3	CASSVEPQGHSGNTIYF	TGTGCCAGCAGCGTCGAACCTCAGGGCCACTCTGGAAACACCATATATTTT
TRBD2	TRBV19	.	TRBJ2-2	CASSILAGNTGELFF	TGTGCCAGTAGTATTCTAGCGGGGAACACCGGGGAGCTGTTTTTT
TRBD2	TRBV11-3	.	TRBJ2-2	CASSLNGGANTGELFF	TGTGCCAGCAGCTTGAACGGGGGGGCGAACACCGGGGAGCTGTTTTTT
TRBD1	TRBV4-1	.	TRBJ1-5	CASSQSYTGVANQPQHF	TGCGCCAGCAGCCAAAGTTACACAGGGGTTGCCAATCAGCCCCAGCATTTT
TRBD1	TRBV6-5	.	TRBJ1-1	CATGGTGGEAFF	TGTGCCACTGGAGGGACAGGCGGGGAAGCTTTCTTT